This T cell receptor (beta chain) derives from a study of T cell therapy after organ transplantation. In regard to this clone: Its antigen is undetermined.

Study observations and caveats: Post-therapy CD8 clonality change correlated inversely with pretherapy clonality.

Some clones are missing from TCRdb's copy, which holds only in-frame ones; the method was immunoSEQ multiplex PCR. The data contain nearly 20,000 clones, approximately 85% of them singletons. Germline lookup yields CDR1 SGHRS and CDR2 YFSETQ. The CDR3 extends over 13 amino acids. Trimming took off 1 base at V and 7 bases at J, with 12 bases between the two ends. Stated time point: 4-8 weeks after completion of therapy. The receptor comes from a human patient who had received a solid organ transplant and had CMV disease. Some T cells may be graft donor cells. The J gene is TRBJ2-7, the V gene TRBV5-1; no definite D call. The sequenced sample was CD8+ T cells from blood, obtained after autologous CMV-specific T cell therapy. CDR3 nucleotides: TGCGCCAGCAGCTTGACCCCTGGAAATGAGCAGTACTTC. Translation gives CASSLTPGNEQYF.